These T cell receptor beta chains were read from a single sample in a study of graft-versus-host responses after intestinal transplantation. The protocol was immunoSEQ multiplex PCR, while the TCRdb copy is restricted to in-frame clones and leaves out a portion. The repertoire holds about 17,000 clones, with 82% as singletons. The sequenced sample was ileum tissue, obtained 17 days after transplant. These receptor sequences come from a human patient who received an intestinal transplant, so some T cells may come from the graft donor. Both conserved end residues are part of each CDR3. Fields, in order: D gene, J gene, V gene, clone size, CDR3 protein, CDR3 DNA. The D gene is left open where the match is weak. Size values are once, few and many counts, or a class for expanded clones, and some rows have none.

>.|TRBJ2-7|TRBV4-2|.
CASSQAGNFYEQYF
TGTGCCAGCAGCCAAGCAGGGAATTTTTACGAGCAGTACTTC
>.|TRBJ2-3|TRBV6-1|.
CASRGRRTDTQYF
TGTGCCAGCAGGGGGCGACGCACAGATACGCAGTATTTT
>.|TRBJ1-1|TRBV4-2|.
CASSQEAWGTSTEAFF
TGTGCCAGCAGCCAAGAAGCTTGGGGGACCTCCACTGAAGCTTTCTTT
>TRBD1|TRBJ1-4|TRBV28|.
CASSSGQGGEKLFF
TGTGCCAGCAGTTCCGGACAGGGGGGCGAAAAACTGTTTTTT
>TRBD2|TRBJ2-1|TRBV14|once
CASSREGLAGSYEQFF
TGTGCCAGCAGCCGAGAGGGGCTAGCGGGTAGCTATGAGCAGTTCTTC
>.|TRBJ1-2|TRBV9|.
CASSVGSGSYGYTF
TGTGCCAGCAGCGTAGGGTCAGGCTCATATGGCTACACCTTC
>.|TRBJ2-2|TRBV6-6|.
CASSYGSSVTGELFF
TGTGCCAGCAGTTACGGGAGTTCTGTCACCGGGGAGCTGTTTTTT
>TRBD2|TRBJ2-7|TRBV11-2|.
CASSLVPRGGPYYEQYF
TGTGCCAGCAGCTTAGTCCCGCGGGGGGGACCTTACTACGAGCAGTACTTC
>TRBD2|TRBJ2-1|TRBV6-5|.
CASRPGLANNEQFF
TGTGCCAGCAGGCCGGGACTAGCTAACAATGAGCAGTTCTTC
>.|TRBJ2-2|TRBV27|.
CASSFWNTGELFF
TGTGCCAGCAGTTTCTGGAACACCGGGGAGCTGTTTTTT
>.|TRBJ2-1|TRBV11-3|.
CASSLRGGEQFF
TGTGCCAGCAGCCTAAGGGGTGGTGAGCAGTTCTTC
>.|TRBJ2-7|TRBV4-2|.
CASSQVHRPYEQYF
TGTGCCAGCAGCCAAGTCCACCGTCCCTACGAGCAGTACTTC
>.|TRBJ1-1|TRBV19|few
CASSQFLWGEAFF
TGTGCCAGTTCACAATTCCTATGGGGTGAAGCTTTCTTT
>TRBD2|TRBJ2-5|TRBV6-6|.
CASSYSTSGVLETQYF
TGTGCCAGCAGTTACTCGACTAGCGGGGTATTGGAGACCCAGTACTTC
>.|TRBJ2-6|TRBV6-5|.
CASSLNSGANVLTF
TGTGCCAGCAGTTTAAACTCTGGGGCCAACGTCCTGACTTTC
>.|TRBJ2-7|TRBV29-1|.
CSVELGGSGDEQYF
TGCAGCGTTGAACTCGGAGGGTCAGGGGACGAGCAGTACTTC
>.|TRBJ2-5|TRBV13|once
CASSLGPQGEETQYF
TGTGCCAGCAGCTTAGGGCCCCAAGGGGAGGAGACCCAGTACTTC
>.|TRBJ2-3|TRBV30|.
CAWSVRAFTDTQYF
TGTGCCTGGAGTGTACGGGCCTTCACAGATACGCAGTATTTT
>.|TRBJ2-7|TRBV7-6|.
CASSLVVSSYEQYF
TGTGCCAGCAGCTTAGTAGTAAGCTCCTACGAGCAGTACTTC
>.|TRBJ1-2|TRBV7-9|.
CASSTKNREANYGYTF
TGTGCCAGCAGCACGAAAAATAGGGAGGCTAACTATGGCTACACCTTC
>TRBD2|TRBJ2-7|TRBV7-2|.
CASSSERGAYEQYF
TGTGCCAGCAGCTCTGAGCGGGGGGCCTACGAGCAGTACTTC
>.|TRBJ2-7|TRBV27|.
CASSLGHSYEQYF
TGTGCCAGCAGTTTAGGGCATTCCTACGAGCAGTACTTC
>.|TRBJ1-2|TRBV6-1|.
CASSPWGTGSGYTF
TGTGCCAGCAGTCCATGGGGAACGGGCAGTGGCTACACCTTC
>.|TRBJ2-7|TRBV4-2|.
CASSAQKYSPSSYEQYF
TGTGCCAGCAGCGCTCAGAAGTACAGCCCGAGCTCCTACGAGCAGTACTTC
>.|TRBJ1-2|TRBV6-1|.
CASSAHRDGDYGYTF
TGTGCCAGCAGCGCCCACAGGGACGGGGACTATGGCTACACCTTC